This is a list of T cell receptor beta chains from one sample in a study of PD-1 blockade in classical Hodgkin lymphoma. The data were produced by immunoSEQ multiplex PCR, yet TCRdb's version contains in-frame clones alone and is incomplete. The sample includes 6,000 to 10,000 clones, 70% to 80% of them seen just once. Source: peripheral blood mononuclear cells (PBMCs), taken before the fourth cycle of nivolumab. The receptors here all came from a human donor with classical Hodgkin lymphoma. The CDR3 runs from the conserved cysteine through the conserved F or W. Fields, in order: clone size, J gene, V gene, D gene, CDR3 protein, CDR3 DNA. The D gene is left open where the match is weak. Part of the rows lack a size; the others show once, few, many or a class for expanded clones.

-	TRBJ2-2	TRBV19	-	CASEGGSNTGELFF	TGTGCCAGTGAGGGGGGCTCGAACACCGGGGAGCTGTTTTTT
-	TRBJ1-5	TRBV11-1	TRBD1	CASSDKTGGPQHF	TGTGCCAGCAGCGACAAGACAGGGGGCCCCCAGCATTTT
-	TRBJ2-5	TRBV5-1	TRBD1	CASSGGTGGYQETQYF	TGCGCCAGCAGCGGAGGCACAGGGGGCTATCAAGAGACCCAGTACTTC
few	TRBJ2-1	TRBV9	TRBD2	CASSVETSGGPNEQFF	TGTGCCAGCAGCGTAGAAACTAGCGGGGGGCCGAATGAGCAGTTCTTC
-	TRBJ1-2	TRBV30	-	CAWSRQSAGYTF	TGTGCCTGGAGCCGACAGAGTGCTGGCTACACCTTC
-	TRBJ2-2	TRBV19	TRBD2	CASSPSDAGGPVGELFF	TGTGCCAGTAGTCCCTCCGACGCGGGGGGGCCGGTCGGGGAGCTGTTTTTT
-	TRBJ2-2	TRBV6-1	TRBD2	CASSVPRDYVTGELFF	TGTGCCAGCAGTGTCCCCCGGGACTATGTCACCGGGGAGCTGTTTTTT
-	TRBJ2-2	TRBV7-2	TRBD2	CASRPGGNTGELFF	TGTGCCAGCCGCCCGGGGGGGAACACCGGGGAGCTGTTTTTT
-	TRBJ1-2	TRBV28	-	CASSEINYGYTF	TGTGCCAGCAGTGAGATTAACTATGGCTACACCTTC
-	TRBJ2-2	TRBV6-1	-	CASRNPGELGELFF	TGTGCCAGCAGAAACCCCGGCGAGTTGGGGGAGCTGTTTTTT
-	TRBJ2-7	TRBV19	-	CASSISAGAYEQYF	TGTGCCAGTAGTATCTCGGCGGGGGCTTACGAGCAGTACTTC
-	TRBJ2-2	TRBV5-1	TRBD1	CASSPRQGTGELFF	TGCGCCAGCAGCCCTAGACAGGGAACCGGGGAGCTGTTTTTT
-	TRBJ1-2	TRBV28	-	CASSLNLRGGYTF	TGTGCCAGCAGTTTAAACCTCCGGGGGGGCTACACCTTC
-	TRBJ1-1	TRBV2	-	CASSEAPGAEAFF	TGTGCCAGCAGTGAAGCCCCCGGGGCTGAAGCTTTCTTT
-	TRBJ2-2	TRBV5-4	-	CASSYGLANTGELFF	TGTGCCAGCAGCTACGGGCTAGCGAACACCGGGGAGCTGTTTTTT
-	TRBJ1-4	TRBV5-6	-	CASSLPDGEKLFF	TGTGCCAGCAGCTTGCCGGACGGAGAAAAACTGTTTTTT
-	TRBJ1-1	TRBV19	-	CASSTEMNTEAFF	TGTGCCAGTAGTACCGAAATGAACACTGAAGCTTTCTTT
-	TRBJ2-3	TRBV28	-	CASSLWSDTQYF	TGTGCCAGCAGTTTATGGTCAGATACGCAGTATTTT
-	TRBJ2-7	TRBV1	-	CTSSRIYEQYF	TGCACCAGCAGCCGGATATACGAGCAGTACTTC
-	TRBJ1-5	TRBV28	-	CAIQHRGNQPQHF	TGTGCCATCCAACATCGAGGGAACCAGCCCCAGCATTTT
-	TRBJ2-5	TRBV7-9	-	CASSLSGVETQYF	TGTGCCAGCAGTCTTAGCGGAGTAGAGACCCAGTACTTC
-	TRBJ1-5	TRBV19	TRBD1	CASSIGSTGGQPQHF	TGTGCCAGTAGTATAGGATCGACAGGGGGTCAGCCCCAGCATTTT
-	TRBJ2-5	TRBV9	TRBD2	CASSPGTSGGGMETQYF	TGTGCCAGCAGCCCCGGGACTAGCGGGGGGGGTATGGAGACCCAGTACTTC
-	TRBJ1-6	TRBV28	-	CASSLANSPLHF	TGTGCCAGCAGTTTGGCTAATTCACCCCTCCACTTT
-	TRBJ2-2	TRBV28	TRBD1	CASSSGQGRTGELFF	TGTGCCAGCAGTTCCGGACAGGGTAGGACCGGGGAGCTGTTTTTT
-	TRBJ2-5	TRBV9	TRBD2	CASSVGMVAGGETQYF	TGTGCCAGCAGCGTAGGGATGGTAGCGGGTGGAGAGACCCAGTACTTC
-	TRBJ2-5	TRBV2	TRBD2	CASSDGTSGGAGETQYF	TGTGCCAGCAGTGATGGGACTAGCGGGGGGGCCGGGGAGACCCAGTACTTC
-	TRBJ1-2	TRBV6-5	-	CASSYERAVGYTF	TGTGCCAGCAGTTATGAGAGGGCGGTGGGCTACACCTTC
-	TRBJ2-2	TRBV7-8	-	CVSSTTPQAGELFF	TGTGTCAGCAGCACCACTCCCCAAGCCGGGGAGCTGTTTTTT
once	TRBJ2-7	TRBV29-1	TRBD2	CSVGTSGSYEQYF	TGCAGCGTAGGGACTAGCGGCTCCTACGAGCAGTACTTC
-	TRBJ1-5	TRBV2	-	CASSDGASNQPQHF	TGTGCCAGCAGTGACGGTGCTAGCAATCAGCCCCAGCATTTT
-	TRBJ2-3	TRBV5-1	TRBD2	CASSLGAGGSIGTDTQYF	TGCGCCAGCAGCTTGGGCGCGGGAGGAAGTATTGGCACAGATACGCAGTATTTT
few	TRBJ2-2	TRBV4-1	TRBD1	CASSQAGQGNTGELFF	TGCGCCAGCAGCCAGGCTGGACAGGGGAACACCGGGGAGCTGTTTTTT
-	TRBJ1-2	TRBV6-4	TRBD1	CASSDFRTGKLYGYTF	TGTGCCAGCAGTGACTTTCGGACAGGGAAACTATATGGCTACACCTTC
once	TRBJ2-1	TRBV6-6	-	CASSPAVLVSGEQFF	TGTGCCAGCAGTCCGGCGGTCTTAGTGTCTGGTGAGCAGTTCTTC
-	TRBJ2-1	TRBV28	TRBD2	CASSLLAGGNNEQFF	TGTGCCAGCAGTCTACTAGCGGGAGGTAACAATGAGCAGTTCTTC
-	TRBJ2-3	TRBV29-1	TRBD2	CSVGLAGVGDTQYF	TGCAGCGTTGGACTAGCGGGGGTGGGAGATACGCAGTATTTT
-	TRBJ1-6	TRBV7-8	-	CASSLEGFGSPLHF	TGTGCCAGCAGCTTAGAGGGGTTTGGGTCACCCCTCCACTTT
-	TRBJ1-2	TRBV28	TRBD1	CASSLPRDRVLNYGYTF	TGTGCCAGCAGTTTACCCCGGGACAGGGTATTGAACTATGGCTACACCTTC
-	TRBJ2-7	TRBV28	-	CASSLISQIKGEQYF	TGTGCCAGCAGTTTAATTTCCCAGATAAAAGGCGAGCAGTACTTC
-	TRBJ2-3	TRBV5-4	-	CASSLEQGPDTQYF	TGTGCCAGCAGCTTGGAACAGGGACCAGATACGCAGTATTTT
-	TRBJ2-7	TRBV2	TRBD1	CASSLRFRTGEDEQYF	TGTGCCAGCAGTCTCCGATTTAGGACAGGGGAAGACGAGCAGTACTTC
-	TRBJ2-7	TRBV11-2	TRBD1	CASSLGPGGFSSEQYF	TGTGCCAGCAGCTTAGGTCCAGGGGGCTTTTCTAGCGAGCAGTACTTC